Each of the 3 T cell receptor beta chains below was sequenced from the same sample in a study of blood T cell repertoires in COVID-19. Assay: immunoSEQ multiplex PCR; the TCRdb copy retains only in-frame clones and omits some. The table has about 150,000 clones, just under 85% seen once. The sequencing input was PBMCs or T cells enriched from blood (not recorded which). These receptors originate from a woman between 50 and 59 years old with acute COVID-19.

J is TRBJ1-2 and V is TRBV7-2; 12 positions agree with TRBD1. V was pared by 0 bases and J by 7 bases, with 3 bases of the junction left unmatched. Per germline, CDR1 SGHTA and CDR2 FQGNSA. This CDR3 contains 15 residues. The CDR3 is CASSLAGQGAGGYTF. Written as DNA, the CDR3 is TGTGCCAGCAGCTTAGCGGGACAGGGGGCGGGTGGCTACACCTTC. Drawing the rest from reference TRBV7-2 and TRBJ1-2, the complete variable domain is GAGVSQSPSNKVTEKGKDVELRCDPISGHTALYWYRQSLGQGLEFLIYFQGNSAPDKSGLPSDRFSAERTGGSVSTLTIQRTQQEDSAVYLCASSLAGQGAGGYTFGSGTRLTVV.

V and J are TRBV5-5 and TRBJ2-5; TRBD1 might be the D (7 bases). There are 16 residues in the CDR3. V gave up 0 bases and J gave up 5 bases, with 17 bases separating them. Germline V gene lookup returns CDR1 SGHKS and CDR2 YYEKEE (reference sequence). CDR3 coding DNA: TGTGCCAGCAGCTTGGGGACAGGAGGGGGCGGGGAGACCCAGTACTTC. Encoded protein: CASSLGTGGGGETQYF. Drawing the rest from reference TRBV5-5 and TRBJ2-5, the complete variable domain is DAGVTQSPTHLIKTRGQQVTLRCSPISGHKSVSWYQQVLGQGPQFIFQYYEKEERGRGNFPDRFSARQFPNYSSELNVNALLLGDSALYLCASSLGTGGGGETQYFGPGTRLLVL.

This rearrangement joins TRBV4-1 to TRBJ2-7; TRBD2 aligns across 7 bases. Losses at the gene ends were 4 bases for V and 0 bases for J; bases not matched to a gene: 6. CDR3 size: 15 residues. Germline values: CDR1 MGHRA, CDR2 YSYEKL. Here the CDR3 reads CASSPSSGLSYEQYF. DNA of the CDR3: TGCGCCAGCAGCCCATCTAGCGGCCTCTCCTACGAGCAGTACTTC.